There are a few counts of the clone carrying this TCR beta chain. The antigen remains unidentified. The sample belongs to a study of CD8+ T cells in alopecia areata. Study overall: Patients received oral tofacitinib, 5 to 10 mg twice daily, for moderate-to-severe alopecia areata. Whole-study results and caveats: Compared with normal scalp, lesional scalp had higher clonality and more expanded CD8+ clones.

PBMCs, the starting material, were the source of sorted CD4+ and CD8+ T cells. The CDR3 length is 15 residues. V gave up 3 bases and J gave up 2 bases; unmatched junction bases: 2. Looked up from germline, CDR1 is LNHDA and CDR2 is SQIVND (reference sequence). Sequencing templates came from extracted RNA that was reverse transcribed into cDNA. The assay was immunoSEQ multiplex PCR, and TCRdb's table has in-frame clones only and misses some. The data contain about 120,000 clones, 30% to 40% of them singletons. Sequenced: CD4+ T cells sorted from blood. The chain uses TRBV19 and TRBJ2-7; the match to TRBD2 covers 12 bases. This receptor was obtained from a human donor with alopecia areata. The CDR3 DNA follows: TGTGCCAGTAGTATCGGACTAGCGGGAACCTACGAGCAGTACTTC. Translation gives CASSIGLAGTYEQYF.